A selection of T cell receptor beta chains follows, all from one sample in a study of T cell changes during pregnancy in multiple sclerosis. Only in-frame clones appear in the TCRdb table, and some are missing; sequencing was by immunoSEQ multiplex PCR. The sample has about 59,000 clones, roughly 90% seen once. The sequencing here drew on peripheral blood, taken in the third trimester of pregnancy. These receptors all come from a female donor in good health, enrolled as a control in a pregnancy study. CDR3s include the opening cysteine and the closing phenylalanine or tryptophan. Fields, in order: D gene, V gene, clone size, J gene, CDR3 DNA, CDR3 protein. D genes are given only for firm matches. Where a row states a size, it is once, few, many or the class of an expanded clone; other rows omit it.

TRBD2	TRBV14	NA	TRBJ2-7	TGTGCCAGCAGCCATGGACCGGGAGGATACTACGAGCAGTACTTC	CASSHGPGGYYEQYF
NA	TRBV29-1	once	TRBJ1-1	TGCAGCGTTGCGGACTTGAACACTGAAGCTTTCTTT	CSVADLNTEAFF
NA	TRBV4-1	NA	TRBJ1-4	TGCGCCAGCAGCCCGGGAGTGGAGGAAAAACTGTTTTTT	CASSPGVEEKLFF
NA	TRBV29-1	NA	TRBJ1-4	TGCAGCGCGGCCCGGGCCGGGGATGAAAAACTGTTTTTT	CSAARAGDEKLFF
NA	TRBV5-1	few	TRBJ1-1	TGCGCCAGCAGCTTGGAAGGGAGGAACACTGAAGCTTTCTTT	CASSLEGRNTEAFF
NA	TRBV27	NA	TRBJ2-2	TGTGCCAGCAGTTTATCGGGACTTCCGAACACCGGGGAGCTGTTTTTT	CASSLSGLPNTGELFF
TRBD2	TRBV2	once	TRBJ2-5	TGTGCCAGCCAAAAGGGGGCGAAAGCGGGAGGAGGGGAGACCCAGTACTTC	CASQKGAKAGGGETQYF
TRBD1	TRBV18	once	TRBJ2-5	TGTGCCAGCTCGCCTGGACAGGGACGCCGGGAGACCCAGTACTTC	CASSPGQGRRETQYF
NA	TRBV2	medium-sized	TRBJ1-3	TGTGCCAGCAGTGTCGATCTCTCGGGACAAATCTCTGGAAACACCATATATTTT	CASSVDLSGQISGNTIYF
TRBD1	TRBV2	NA	TRBJ2-7	TGTGCCAGCAATGAACAGGGGGTAGCCTACGAGCAGTACTTC	CASNEQGVAYEQYF
TRBD2	TRBV7-6	once	TRBJ2-1	TGTGCCAGCAGCATAATAGCGGGAGTTGAGCAGTTCTTC	CASSIIAGVEQFF
TRBD2	TRBV19	NA	TRBJ2-7	TGTGCCAGTATAATGGGGGGGGGTCCCTACGAGCAGTACTTC	CASIMGGGPYEQYF
NA	TRBV4-1	NA	TRBJ2-2	TGCGCCAGCAGCCCTTCCCCTAGCGTCGGGACCGGGGAGCTGTTTTTT	CASSPSPSVGTGELFF
NA	TRBV5-1	NA	TRBJ2-2	TGCGCCAGCAGCTTGGTGGCAGGGTCGAACACCGGGGAGCTGTTTTTT	CASSLVAGSNTGELFF
TRBD1	TRBV7-6	once	TRBJ2-1	TGTGCCAGCAGCTCAACACCCTTGACAGGGGTGTCCTACAATGAGCAGTTCTTC	CASSSTPLTGVSYNEQFF
TRBD2	TRBV11-2	once	TRBJ2-7	TGTGCCAGCAGTACAACTAGCGGGAGGAACCAGCGCTCCTACGAGCAGTACTTC	CASSTTSGRNQRSYEQYF
TRBD2	TRBV7-9	NA	TRBJ2-3	TGTGCCAGCAGCGCCCCGGGGCTAGCGGGAGGAGTGGATACGCAGTATTTT	CASSAPGLAGGVDTQYF
TRBD2	TRBV7-2	NA	TRBJ2-5	TGTGCCAGCAGCTTGAGCGGGAGTTCTGAGACCCAGTACTTC	CASSLSGSSETQYF
NA	TRBV5-1	NA	TRBJ2-2	TGCGCCAGCAGCTTCTCCGGGAACACCGGGGAGCTGTTTTTT	CASSFSGNTGELFF
NA	TRBV27	NA	TRBJ1-4	TGTGCCAGCAAACAACAGGGTTTGGGTGAAAAACTGTTTTTT	CASKQQGLGEKLFF
NA	TRBV18	NA	TRBJ1-4	TGTGCCAGCTCACCCTTCCAGGGAGGAGATGAAAAACTGTTTTTT	CASSPFQGGDEKLFF
TRBD2	TRBV7-6	NA	TRBJ2-1	TGTGCCAGCAGGGTGGGCGGGGGGCCGAGCTCCTACAATGAGCAGTTCTTC	CASRVGGGPSSYNEQFF
NA	TRBV6-5	NA	TRBJ1-1	TGTGCCAGCAGCAATCAGGGGAACACTGAAGCTTTCTTT	CASSNQGNTEAFF
NA	TRBV6-1	NA	TRBJ1-4	TGTGCCAGCCAATCGTCCAGGGCAACTAATGAAAAACTGTTTTTT	CASQSSRATNEKLFF
TRBD1	TRBV7-8	NA	TRBJ1-5	TGTGCCAGCAGCCGAACCCCGGGGACAGGGGGCCGGGTCATGCAACCCCAGCATTTT	CASSRTPGTGGRVMQPQHF
NA	TRBV7-2	NA	TRBJ2-1	TGTGCCAGCGTCCCCCCAGGACTTAGCACGAATGAGCAGTTCTTC	CASVPPGLSTNEQFF
TRBD1	TRBV19	NA	TRBJ2-7	TGTGCCCGGGACAGCTCCTACGAGCAGTACTTC	CARDSSYEQYF
NA	TRBV7-2	NA	TRBJ2-7	TGTGCCAGCAGCTTCATCCAGGGTACTTCCTACGAGCAGTACTTC	CASSFIQGTSYEQYF
NA	TRBV19	many	TRBJ2-7	TGTGCCAGTAGTATGGCCCTAGCCAGCGAGCAGTACTTC	CASSMALASEQYF
NA	TRBV4-3	NA	TRBJ1-1	TGCGCCAGCAGCCACCCGACAGGCACTACAACTCGGAACACTGAAGCTTTCTTT	CASSHPTGTTTRNTEAFF